This T cell receptor (beta chain) was recovered during a study of Ad26.COV2.S vaccination and SARS-CoV-2 variants. Across the whole study: By the intramuscular route, Ad26.COV2.S was given once, or twice 56 days apart.

Trimming removed 5 bases at V and 3 bases at J, with 19 bases between. Germline CDR1 is SGHVS and CDR2 is FQNEAQ. CDR3 size: 17 residues. Treatment denoted: around 19 received Ad26.COV2.S at low or high dose, single or two shots; about 5 received placebo; per-sample allocation not given. Each sample was drawn 63 days after the first injection (of vaccine or placebo). The study used a vaccine consisting of an Ad26 vector that expressed Wuhan-strain SARS-CoV-2 spike. Here immunoSEQ multiplex PCR was the method, and the copy in TCRdb shows in-frame clones only, minus some. The sample includes about 460,000 clones, about 89% seen only once; the top ten take 1.7%.

The receptor was isolated from a person aged 18-60 years who received the Ad26.COV2.S COVID-19 vaccine or a placebo. The sample here was peripheral blood, taken in a trial of Ad26.COV2.S vaccine versus placebo. J is TRBJ2-2 and V is TRBV7-8; D may be TRBD2 (6 bases). The CDR3 here is CASSADRQRVYTGELFF. The CDR3 bases are TGTGCCAGCAGCGCCGACCGGCAGCGGGTTTACACCGGGGAGCTGTTTTTT. The entire variable domain, with the rest obtained from reference TRBV7-8 and TRBJ2-2, is as follows: GAGVSQSPRYKVAKRGQDVALRCDPISGHVSLFWYQQALGQGPEFLTYFQNEAQLDKSGLPSDRFFAERPEGSVSTLKIQRTQQEDSAVYLCASSADRQRVYTGELFFGEGSRLTVL.